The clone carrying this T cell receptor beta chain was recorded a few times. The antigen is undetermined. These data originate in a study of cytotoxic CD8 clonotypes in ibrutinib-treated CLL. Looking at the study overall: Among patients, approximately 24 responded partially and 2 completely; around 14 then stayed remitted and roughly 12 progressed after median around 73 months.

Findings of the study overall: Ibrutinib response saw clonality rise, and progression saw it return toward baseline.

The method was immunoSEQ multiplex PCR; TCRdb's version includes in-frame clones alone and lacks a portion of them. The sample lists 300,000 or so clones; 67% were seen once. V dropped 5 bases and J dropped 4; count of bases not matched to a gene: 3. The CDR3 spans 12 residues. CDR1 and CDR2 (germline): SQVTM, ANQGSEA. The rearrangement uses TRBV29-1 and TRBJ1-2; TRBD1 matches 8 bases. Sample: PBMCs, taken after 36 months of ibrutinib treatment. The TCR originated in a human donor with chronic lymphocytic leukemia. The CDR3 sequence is CSVWTGPYGYTF. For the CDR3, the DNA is TGCAGCGTTTGGACAGGGCCCTATGGCTACACCTTC.